This TCR beta chain was profiled in a study of shared T cell receptors in the human thymus. Generated by immunoSEQ multiplex PCR, the TCRdb table keeps only in-frame clones and is missing some. This table has 550,000 to 800,000 clones, approximately 85% appearing once. Trimming took off 9 bases at V and 11 bases at J, with 17 bases between the two ends. The CDR3 is 12 amino acids. Germline V gene data show CDR1 as MDHEN and CDR2 as SYDVKM. This sample also belongs to another study, concerning human thymus T cells. This second study says: Healthy Finnish infants having corrective surgery for congenital heart defects served as donors. Corrective heart surgery yielded the resections from which the thymus tissue came. Biased V and J segment usage appeared in thymus and peripheral blood.

This chain uses TRBV28 with TRBJ2-1, with D possibly matching TRBD2 (5 bases). The specimen was thymocytes. This receptor was obtained from a girl under three years old with a congenital heart defect. Here the CDR3 reads CASATTLGKQFF. CDR3 sequence (DNA): TGTGCCAGTGCGACTACCCTAGGGAAGCAGTTCTTC. The full variable domain, in which reference TRBV28 and TRBJ2-1 provide the parts outside the CDR3, is DVKVTQSSRYLVKRTGEKVFLECVQDMDHENMFWYRQDPGLGLRLIYFSYDVKMKEKGDIPEGYSVSREKKERFSLILESASTNQTSMYLCASATTLGKQFFGPGTRLTVL.